These T cell receptor beta chains were read from a single sample in a study of cytomegalovirus exposure and HLA in healthy donors. Repertoires were generated with immunoSEQ multiplex PCR, while TCRdb's copy carries only in-frame clones and drops some. The sample holds about 200,000 clones; around 73% are singletons and the top ten take 3.8%. The sample comprised PBMCs. The source of these receptors is a male donor in good health and CMV-seronegative. The CDR3 runs from the conserved cysteine through the conserved F or W. A D gene is named only where the DNA matches it firmly. Only some rows state a clone size, as once, few, many or a class for expanded clones.

>TRBJ1-5|TRBV7-2|NA|many
CASSLAHGGGNQPQHF
TGTGCCAGCAGCTTAGCCCACGGGGGGGGCAATCAGCCCCAGCATTTT
>TRBJ2-3|TRBV5-5|NA|NA
CASSLRQGNTDTQYF
TGTGCCAGCAGCTTGAGGCAGGGGAATACAGATACGCAGTATTTT
>TRBJ2-7|TRBV9|TRBD2|once
CASSVGTSGSSAYYEQYF
TGTGCCAGCAGCGTGGGGACTAGCGGGAGTTCTGCATACTACGAGCAGTACTTC
>TRBJ2-3|TRBV28|TRBD2|NA
CASSRTSGSADTQYF
TGTGCCAGCAGTCGGACTAGCGGGAGCGCAGATACGCAGTATTTT
>TRBJ2-3|TRBV7-9|TRBD1|NA
CASSLPGTGPGNTQYF
TGTGCCAGCAGCTTACCCGGGACAGGGCCCGGGAATACGCAGTATTTT
>TRBJ1-1|TRBV4-1|NA|few
CASSQDPGMGYTEAFF
TGCGCCAGCAGCCAAGATCCCGGGATGGGGTACACTGAAGCTTTCTTT
>TRBJ2-1|TRBV5-4|NA|once
CASSFGGGVSSYNEQFF
TGTGCCAGCAGCTTCGGGGGAGGCGTTAGCTCCTACAATGAGCAGTTCTTC
>TRBJ2-7|TRBV7-9|TRBD2|NA
CASSPRLAGGTYEQYF
TGTGCCAGCAGCCCTAGACTAGCGGGAGGCACCTACGAGCAGTACTTC
>TRBJ1-5|TRBV10-1|NA|NA
CASRIEVFQPQHF
TGCGCCAGCAGGATAGAGGTTTTTCAGCCCCAGCATTTT
>TRBJ2-7|TRBV10-3|TRBD2|NA
CAISELAGGSITYEQYF
TGTGCCATCAGTGAGTTAGCGGGAGGATCCATTACCTACGAGCAGTACTTC
>TRBJ2-3|TRBV7-9|NA|NA
CAGARDTDTQYF
TGTGCCGGAGCCCGGGACACAGATACGCAGTATTTT
>TRBJ1-2|TRBV28|TRBD1|NA
CASSLGQAAPYGYTF
TGTGCCAGCAGTTTGGGACAGGCGGCCCCATATGGCTACACCTTC
>TRBJ1-1|TRBV7-9|NA|NA
CSSSLLGESRGTEAFF
TGTTCCAGCAGCTTATTGGGTGAGTCAAGAGGGACTGAAGCTTTCTTT
>TRBJ2-7|TRBV5-4|TRBD1|NA
CASSITGGGFYEQYF
TGTGCCAGCTCGATCACAGGGGGCGGATTCTACGAGCAGTACTTC
>TRBJ2-4|TRBV28|NA|NA
CASSFLGQTKNIQYF
TGTGCCAGCAGTTTTTTAGGACAGACCAAAAACATTCAGTACTTC
>TRBJ2-1|TRBV7-3|TRBD1|NA
CASSLRDRGNDEQFF
TGTGCCAGCAGCCTCCGGGACAGGGGGAACGATGAGCAGTTCTTC
>TRBJ2-7|TRBV4-1|NA|NA
CASSRRDFDEQYF
TGCGCCAGCAGCCGCCGGGACTTCGACGAGCAGTACTTC
>TRBJ2-2|TRBV2|TRBD1|NA
CASSRDRGTGELFF
TGTGCCAGCTCCCGGGACAGGGGCACCGGGGAGCTGTTTTTT
>TRBJ2-1|TRBV6-5|NA|NA
CASSLTPPYYNEQFF
TGTGCCAGCAGTTTGACACCCCCCTACTACAATGAGCAGTTCTTC
>TRBJ1-5|TRBV30|NA|NA
CAWSKGGQPQHF
TGTGCCTGGAGTAAAGGCGGTCAGCCCCAGCATTTT
>TRBJ1-2|TRBV19|TRBD1|NA
CASATGDGYGYTF
TGTGCCAGTGCGACAGGGGACGGCTATGGCTACACCTTC
>TRBJ2-7|TRBV14|TRBD2|NA
CASSQDFRQGLLYEQYF
TGTGCCAGCAGCCAAGATTTTAGGCAGGGACTACTCTACGAGCAGTACTTC
>TRBJ1-5|TRBV6-5|TRBD1|NA
CASSSHRGVQPQHF
TGTGCCAGCAGCTCCCACAGGGGGGTTCAGCCCCAGCATTTT
>TRBJ2-1|TRBV9|TRBD2|NA
CASSGPGLADYNEQFF
TGTGCCAGCAGCGGGCCGGGACTAGCGGATTACAATGAGCAGTTCTTC
>TRBJ2-7|TRBV5-1|NA|NA
CASSPLGDTSYEQYF
TGCGCCAGCAGCCCCCTGGGCGATACCTCCTACGAGCAGTACTTC
>TRBJ2-2|TRBV7-6|NA|NA
CASSHSSDTGELFF
TGTGCCAGCAGCCATAGCAGCGACACCGGGGAGCTGTTTTTT
>TRBJ2-2|TRBV7-7|NA|NA
CASSLERQHGAINTGELFF
TGTGCTAGCAGCTTAGAACGACAGCACGGCGCTATAAACACCGGGGAGCTGTTTTTT
>TRBJ2-1|TRBV20-1|NA|NA
CSAIRNEQFF
TGCAGTGCTATCCGCAATGAGCAGTTCTTC
>TRBJ2-7|TRBV7-2|TRBD2|NA
CASTRGRASYEQYF
TGTGCCAGCACCCGCGGGAGGGCCTCCTACGAGCAGTACTTC
>TRBJ2-3|TRBV6-1|TRBD2|NA
CASSRLAASTDTQYF
TGTGCCAGCAGCCGGCTAGCGGCTAGCACAGATACGCAGTATTTT
>TRBJ1-2|TRBV5-1|NA|NA
CASSLSGRTNYGYTF
TGCGCCAGCAGCTTAAGCGGACGGACTAACTATGGCTACACCTTC
>TRBJ2-6|TRBV6-5|NA|few
CASSFNSGANVLTF
TGTGCCAGCAGTTTCAACTCTGGGGCCAACGTCCTGACTTTC
>TRBJ1-5|TRBV7-9|NA|NA
CSSSLALAGPAQPQHF
TGTTCCAGCAGCTTAGCATTAGCAGGGCCGGCTCAGCCCCAGCATTTT
>TRBJ2-7|TRBV6-1|NA|NA
CASTPFGGANEQYF
TGTGCCAGCACCCCCTTTGGGGGGGCCAACGAGCAGTACTTC
>TRBJ1-3|TRBV18|NA|once
CASSSDSSGNTIYF
TGTGCCAGCTCATCCGACAGCTCTGGAAACACCATATATTTT
>TRBJ1-1|TRBV4-2|NA|few
CASSQEGGFTEAFF
TGTGCCAGCAGCCAAGAAGGGGGTTTCACTGAAGCTTTCTTT
>TRBJ2-7|TRBV6-5|NA|NA
CASSVTGTGSYEQYF
TGTGCCAGCAGTGTGACCGGGACTGGAAGCTACGAGCAGTACTTC
>TRBJ2-5|TRBV12-5|NA|NA
CASGLTQSGVRQETQYF
TGTGCTAGTGGCTTGACCCAATCGGGGGTTCGCCAAGAGACCCAGTACTTC
>TRBJ1-5|TRBV5-1|NA|NA
CASSPTPETGINQPQHF
TGCGCCAGCAGTCCCACACCCGAGACAGGAATCAATCAGCCCCAGCATTTT
>TRBJ2-7|TRBV27|TRBD2|once
CASSLSLAGGPWEQYF
TGTGCCAGCAGTTTATCACTAGCGGGAGGGCCTTGGGAGCAGTACTTC
>TRBJ2-7|TRBV6-1|NA|once
CASSVETSGEQYF
TGTGCCAGCAGTGTTGAGACTTCCGGGGAGCAGTACTTT
>TRBJ2-1|TRBV9|TRBD1|NA
CASRGQGYEQFF
TGTGCCAGCAGAGGACAGGGGTATGAGCAGTTCTTC